A selection of T cell receptor beta chains follows, all from one sample in a study of CD8 T cells in Susac syndrome. TCRdb called the immunoSEQ multiplex PCR reads again in MiXCR, with one record for every CDR3 protein. Of about 300,000 distinct CDR3 sequences in the sample, about 90% were seen once. What was sequenced was CD4+ T cells from PBMCs. All receptors derive from a human donor with multiple sclerosis. Both conserved end residues are part of each CDR3. The D gene is left open where the match is weak. Clone size is stated in some rows and not others, as once, few, many or a class when expanded.

V	D	J	size	CDR3	DNA
TRBV2	NA	TRBJ1-2	NA	CASLRGAFSNYGYTF	TGTGCCAGCCTCAGGGGCGCCTTTTCTAACTATGGCTACACCTTC
TRBV30	NA	TRBJ2-1	NA	CATTSRGLLSSNEQFF	TGTGCAACAACTTCTAGGGGGTTACTATCATCCAATGAGCAGTTCTTC
TRBV14	NA	TRBJ1-3	NA	CASSLNLTPSGNTIYF	TGTGCCAGCAGCCTAAACTTGACACCCTCTGGAAACACCATATATTTT
TRBV5-1	TRBD2	TRBJ2-1	NA	CASSGTSGESYNEQFF	TGCGCCAGCAGCGGGACTAGCGGGGAATCTTACAATGAGCAGTTCTTC
TRBV24-1	TRBD1	TRBJ2-1	NA	CATSDLAGTAYNEQFF	TGTGCCACCAGTGATTTAGCCGGGACAGCCTACAATGAGCAGTTCTTC
TRBV18	NA	TRBJ2-7	NA	CASSPPTASRHEQYF	TGTGCCAGCTCCCCCCCGACAGCCTCCCGCCACGAGCAGTACTTC
TRBV6-1	NA	TRBJ1-3	NA	CASVGSGNTIYF	TGTGCCAGCGTCGGCTCTGGAAACACCATATATTTT
TRBV5-4	NA	TRBJ2-1	NA	CASSLYYAYNEQFF	TGTGCCAGCAGCCTGTACTACGCCTACAATGAGCAGTTCTTC
TRBV5-1	NA	TRBJ2-7	once	CASSLDGAYEQYF	TGCGCCAGCAGCTTGGATGGGGCCTACGAGCAGTACTTC
TRBV7-9	NA	TRBJ2-5	NA	CASTLLTYRDSQETQYF	TGTGCCAGCACTTTACTGACCTACCGGGACTCCCAAGAGACCCAGTACTTC
TRBV12-5	NA	TRBJ2-5	NA	CASGQEGTQETQYF	TGTGCTAGTGGTCAGGAGGGGACGCAAGAGACCCAGTACTTC
TRBV19	NA	TRBJ1-1	NA	CASSPRGRTMNTEAFF	TGTGCCAGTAGTCCGCGGGGGCGAACTATGAACACTGAAGCTTTCTTT
TRBV11-2	NA	TRBJ2-5	NA	CASSLFRVETQYF	TGTGCCAGCAGCTTGTTCAGGGTGGAGACCCAGTACTTC
TRBV5-1	NA	TRBJ2-3	NA	CASATSTSTDTQYF	TGCGCCAGCGCTACTAGTACTAGCACAGATACGCAGTATTTT
TRBV7-9	NA	TRBJ1-5	NA	CASSFRQSEPQHF	TGTGCCAGCAGCTTCAGACAGTCTGAGCCCCAGCATTTT
TRBV7-8	TRBD1	TRBJ1-4	NA	CASSSGDRATEKLFF	TGTGCCAGCAGCTCCGGGGACAGGGCAACCGAAAAACTGTTTTTT
TRBV30	NA	TRBJ1-5	NA	CAWKFPSTFGQPQHF	TGTGCCTGGAAATTCCCCAGCACTTTTGGTCAGCCCCAGCATTTT
TRBV21-1	NA	TRBJ2-3	once	CASSKQLRYPYF	TGTGCCAGCAGCAAACAACTCAGGTACCCGTATTTT
TRBV13	NA	TRBJ1-1	NA	CASSKGLNTEAFF	TGTGCCAGCAGTAAAGGGCTGAACACTGAAGCTTTCTTT
TRBV3-1	NA	TRBJ2-4	NA	CASSQVLRQGSIQYF	TGTGCCAGCAGCCAAGTTTTAAGGCAGGGGAGCATTCAGTACTTC
TRBV11-2	NA	TRBJ1-1	NA	CASSLYTDTEAFF	TGTGCCAGCAGCTTATACACAGACACTGAAGCTTTCTTT
TRBV5-1	TRBD1	TRBJ2-5	once	CASSLAGTGGVETQYF	TGCGCCAGCAGCTTGGCCGGGACAGGGGGCGTAGAGACCCAGTACTTC
TRBV11-2	TRBD1	TRBJ1-2	NA	CASGHLKQGNNYGYTF	TGTGCCAGCGGTCACTTGAAACAGGGGAATAACTATGGCTACACCTTC
TRBV7-2	NA	TRBJ1-5	NA	CASSLVGGSQPQHF	TGTGCCAGCAGCTTAGTAGGCGGGAGTCAGCCCCAGCATTTT